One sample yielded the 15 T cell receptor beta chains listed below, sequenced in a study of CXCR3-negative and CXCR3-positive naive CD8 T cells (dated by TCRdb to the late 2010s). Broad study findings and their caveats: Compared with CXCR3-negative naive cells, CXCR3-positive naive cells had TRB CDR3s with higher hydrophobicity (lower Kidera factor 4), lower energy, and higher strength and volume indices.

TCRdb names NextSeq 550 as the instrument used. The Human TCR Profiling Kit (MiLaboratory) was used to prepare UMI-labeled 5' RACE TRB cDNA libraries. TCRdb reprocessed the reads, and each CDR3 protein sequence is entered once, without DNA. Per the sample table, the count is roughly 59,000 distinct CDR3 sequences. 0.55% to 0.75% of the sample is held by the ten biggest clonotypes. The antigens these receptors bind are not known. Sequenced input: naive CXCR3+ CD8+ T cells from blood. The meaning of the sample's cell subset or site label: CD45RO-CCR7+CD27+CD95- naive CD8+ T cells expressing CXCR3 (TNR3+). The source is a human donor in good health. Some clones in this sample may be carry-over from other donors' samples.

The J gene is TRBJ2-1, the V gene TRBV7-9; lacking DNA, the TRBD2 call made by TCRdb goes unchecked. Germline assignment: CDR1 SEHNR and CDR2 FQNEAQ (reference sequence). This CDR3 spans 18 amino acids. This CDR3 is CASSFPLGLAGGPHEQFF.

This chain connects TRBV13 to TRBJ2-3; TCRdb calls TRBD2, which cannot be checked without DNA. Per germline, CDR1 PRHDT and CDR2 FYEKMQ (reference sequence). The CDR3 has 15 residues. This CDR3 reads CASSYSGGPRDTQYF.

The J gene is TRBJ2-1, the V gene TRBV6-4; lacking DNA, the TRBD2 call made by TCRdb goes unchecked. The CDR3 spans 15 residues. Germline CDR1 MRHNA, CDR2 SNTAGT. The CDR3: CASSESTSGNNEQFF.

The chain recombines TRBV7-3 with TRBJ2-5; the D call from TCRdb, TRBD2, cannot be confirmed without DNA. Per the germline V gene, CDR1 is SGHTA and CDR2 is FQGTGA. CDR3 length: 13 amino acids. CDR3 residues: CASSSDYRETQYF.

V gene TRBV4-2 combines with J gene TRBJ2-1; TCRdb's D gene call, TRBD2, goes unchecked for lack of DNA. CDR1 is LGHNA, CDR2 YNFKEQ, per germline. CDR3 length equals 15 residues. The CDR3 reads CASSQVAGSYNEQFF.

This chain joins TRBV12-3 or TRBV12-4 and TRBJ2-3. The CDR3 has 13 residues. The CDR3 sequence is CASSLGGADTQYF.

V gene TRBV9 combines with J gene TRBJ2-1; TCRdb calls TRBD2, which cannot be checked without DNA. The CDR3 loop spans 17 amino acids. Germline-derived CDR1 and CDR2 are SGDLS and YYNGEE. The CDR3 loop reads CASSLKTGTFSYNEQFF.

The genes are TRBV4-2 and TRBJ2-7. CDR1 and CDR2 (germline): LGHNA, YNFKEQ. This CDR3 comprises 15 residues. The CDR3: CASSQGKQPAYEQYF.

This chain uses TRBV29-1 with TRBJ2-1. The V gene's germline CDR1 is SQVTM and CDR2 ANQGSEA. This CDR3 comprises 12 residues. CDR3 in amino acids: CSVEATYNEQFF.

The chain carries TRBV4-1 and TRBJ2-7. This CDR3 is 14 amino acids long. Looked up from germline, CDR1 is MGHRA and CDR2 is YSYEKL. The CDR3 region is CASSQADISYEQYF.

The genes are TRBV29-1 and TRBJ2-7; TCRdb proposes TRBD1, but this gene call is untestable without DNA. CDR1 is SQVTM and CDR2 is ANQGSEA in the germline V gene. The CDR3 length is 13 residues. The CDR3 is CSAGTGTYYEQYF.

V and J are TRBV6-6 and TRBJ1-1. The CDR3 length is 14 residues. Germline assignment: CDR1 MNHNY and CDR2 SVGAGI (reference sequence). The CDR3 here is CASTLWDTNTEAFF.

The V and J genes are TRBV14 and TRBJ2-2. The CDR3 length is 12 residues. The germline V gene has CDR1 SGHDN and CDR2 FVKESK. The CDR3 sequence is CASSQGVGELFF.

The CDR3 sequence is CSAYRGTGTGELFF. The rearrangement joins TRBV29-1 to TRBJ2-2; without DNA, the TCRdb call of TRBD1 cannot be checked. CDR1 is SQVTM, CDR2 ANQGSEA, per germline. The CDR3 is made up of 14 amino acids.

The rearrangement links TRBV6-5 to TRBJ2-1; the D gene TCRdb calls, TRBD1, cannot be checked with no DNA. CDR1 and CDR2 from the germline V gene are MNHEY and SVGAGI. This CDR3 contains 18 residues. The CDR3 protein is CASSYVSGGASSYNEQFF.